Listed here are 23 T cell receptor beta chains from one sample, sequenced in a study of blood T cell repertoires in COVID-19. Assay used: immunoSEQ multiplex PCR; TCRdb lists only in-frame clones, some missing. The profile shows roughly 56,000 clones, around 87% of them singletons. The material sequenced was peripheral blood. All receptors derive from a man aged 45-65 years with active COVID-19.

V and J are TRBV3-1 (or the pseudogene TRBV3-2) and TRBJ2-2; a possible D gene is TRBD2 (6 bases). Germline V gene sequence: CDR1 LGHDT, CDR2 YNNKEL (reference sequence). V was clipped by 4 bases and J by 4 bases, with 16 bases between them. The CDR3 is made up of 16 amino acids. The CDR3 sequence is CASSLVRRATTGELFF. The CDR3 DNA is TGTGCCAGCAGCCTCGTCAGGAGGGCGACCACCGGGGAGCTGTTTTTT.

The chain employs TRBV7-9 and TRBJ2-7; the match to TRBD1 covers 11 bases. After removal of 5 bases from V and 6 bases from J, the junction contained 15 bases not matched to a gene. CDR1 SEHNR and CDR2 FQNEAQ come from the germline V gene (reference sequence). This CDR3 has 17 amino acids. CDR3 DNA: TGTGCCAGCAGCCTAATAGGCTGGGACAGGGGGTATCCCGAGCAGTACTTC. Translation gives CASSLIGWDRGYPEQYF.

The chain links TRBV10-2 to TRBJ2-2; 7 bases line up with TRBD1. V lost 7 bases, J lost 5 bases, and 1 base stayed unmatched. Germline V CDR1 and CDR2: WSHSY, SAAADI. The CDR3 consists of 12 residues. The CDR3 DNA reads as TGCGCCAGCAAGGACAGGACCGGGGAGCTGTTTTTT. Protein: CASKDRTGELFF.

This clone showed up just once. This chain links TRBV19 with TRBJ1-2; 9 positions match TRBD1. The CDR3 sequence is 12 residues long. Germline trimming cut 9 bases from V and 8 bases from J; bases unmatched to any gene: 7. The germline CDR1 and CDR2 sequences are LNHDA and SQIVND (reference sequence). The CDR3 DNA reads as TGTGCCAGCGGGACAGGGATATACGGCTACACCTTC. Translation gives CASGTGIYGYTF.

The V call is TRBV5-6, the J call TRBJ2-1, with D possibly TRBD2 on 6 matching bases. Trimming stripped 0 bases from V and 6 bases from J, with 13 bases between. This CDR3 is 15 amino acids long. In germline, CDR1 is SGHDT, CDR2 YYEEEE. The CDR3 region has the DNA TGTGCCAGCAGCTTGGGACGGTGGGGAGGCAATGAGCAGTTCTTC. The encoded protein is CASSLGRWGGNEQFF. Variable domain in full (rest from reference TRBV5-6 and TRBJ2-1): DAGVTQSPTHLIKTRGQQVTLRCSPKSGHDTVSWYQQALGQGPQFIFQYYEEEERQRGNFPDRFSGHQFPNYSSELNVNALLLGDSALYLCASSLGRWGGNEQFFGPGTRLTVL.

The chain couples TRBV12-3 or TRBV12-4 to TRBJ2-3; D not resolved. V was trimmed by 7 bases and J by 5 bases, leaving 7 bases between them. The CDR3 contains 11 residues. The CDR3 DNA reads TGTGCCAGCACCATGAGAGATACGCAGTATTTT. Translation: CASTMRDTQYF.

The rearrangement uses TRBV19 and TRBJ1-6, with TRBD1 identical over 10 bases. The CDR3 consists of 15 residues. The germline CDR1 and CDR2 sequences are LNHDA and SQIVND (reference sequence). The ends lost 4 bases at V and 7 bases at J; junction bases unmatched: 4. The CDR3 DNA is TGTGCCAGTAGTACCCCGGACAGGGGGAATTCACCCCTCCACTTT. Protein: CASSTPDRGNSPLHF.

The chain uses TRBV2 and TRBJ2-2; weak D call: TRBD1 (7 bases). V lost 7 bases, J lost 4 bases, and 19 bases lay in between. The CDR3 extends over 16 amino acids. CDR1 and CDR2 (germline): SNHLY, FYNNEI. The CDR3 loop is CASTPEGAIGTGELFF. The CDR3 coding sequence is TGTGCCAGCACCCCGGAGGGGGCTATTGGCACCGGGGAGCTGTTTTTT. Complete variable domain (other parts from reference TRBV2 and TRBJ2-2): EPEVTQTPSHQVTQMGQEVILRCVPISNHLYFYWYRQILGQKVEFLVSFYNNEISEKSEIFDDQFSVERPDGSNFTLKIRSTKLEDSAMYFCASTPEGAIGTGELFFGEGSRLTVL.

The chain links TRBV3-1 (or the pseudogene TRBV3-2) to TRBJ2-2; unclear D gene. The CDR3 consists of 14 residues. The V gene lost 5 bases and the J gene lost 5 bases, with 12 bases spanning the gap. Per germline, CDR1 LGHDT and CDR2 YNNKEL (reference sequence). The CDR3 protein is CASSSFSPTGELFF. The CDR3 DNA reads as TGTGCCAGCAGCTCTTTTAGCCCGACCGGGGAGCTGTTTTTT.

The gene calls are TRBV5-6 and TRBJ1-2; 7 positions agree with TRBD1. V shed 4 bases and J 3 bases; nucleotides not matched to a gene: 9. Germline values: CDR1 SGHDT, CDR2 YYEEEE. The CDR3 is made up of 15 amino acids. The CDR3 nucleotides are TGTGCCAGCAGCCCTACCGACAGGGACGACTATGGCTACACCTTC. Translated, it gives CASSPTDRDDYGYTF.

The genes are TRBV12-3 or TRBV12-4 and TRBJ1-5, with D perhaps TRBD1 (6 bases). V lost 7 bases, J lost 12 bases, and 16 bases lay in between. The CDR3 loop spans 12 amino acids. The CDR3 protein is CASTTLGGLQHF. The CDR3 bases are TGTGCCAGCACCACCCTGGGGGGGCTCCAGCATTTT.

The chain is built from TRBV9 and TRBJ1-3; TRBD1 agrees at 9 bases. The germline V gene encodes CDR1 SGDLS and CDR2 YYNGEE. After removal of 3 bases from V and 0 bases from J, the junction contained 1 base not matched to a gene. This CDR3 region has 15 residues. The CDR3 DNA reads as TGTGCCAGCAGCGCGGGACAGGGCTCTGGAAACACCATATATTTT. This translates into CASSAGQGSGNTIYF.

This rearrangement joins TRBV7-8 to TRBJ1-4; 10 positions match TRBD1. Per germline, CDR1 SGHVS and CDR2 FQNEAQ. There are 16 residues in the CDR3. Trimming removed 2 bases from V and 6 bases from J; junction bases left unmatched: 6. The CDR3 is CASSLSSGTGDEKLFF. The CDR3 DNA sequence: TGTGCCAGCAGCTTATCCTCCGGGACAGGGGATGAAAAACTGTTTTTT. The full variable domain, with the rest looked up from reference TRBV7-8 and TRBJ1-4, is GAGVSQSPRYKVAKRGQDVALRCDPISGHVSLFWYQQALGQGPEFLTYFQNEAQLDKSGLPSDRFFAERPEGSVSTLKIQRTQQEDSAVYLCASSLSSGTGDEKLFFGSGTQLSVL.

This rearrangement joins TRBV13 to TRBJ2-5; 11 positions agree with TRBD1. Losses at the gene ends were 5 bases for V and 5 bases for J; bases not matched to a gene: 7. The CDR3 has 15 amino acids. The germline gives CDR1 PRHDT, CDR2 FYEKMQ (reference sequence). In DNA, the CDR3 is TGTGCCAGCAGCCCCAGGGGACAGGGGGACGAGACCCAGTACTTC. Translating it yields CASSPRGQGDETQYF.

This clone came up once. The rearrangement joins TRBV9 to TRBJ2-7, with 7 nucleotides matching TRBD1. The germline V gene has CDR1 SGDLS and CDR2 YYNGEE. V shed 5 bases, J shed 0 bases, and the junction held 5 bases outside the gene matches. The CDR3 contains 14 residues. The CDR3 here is CASSPGTASYEQYF. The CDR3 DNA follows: TGTGCCAGCAGTCCAGGGACAGCCTCCTACGAGCAGTACTTC.

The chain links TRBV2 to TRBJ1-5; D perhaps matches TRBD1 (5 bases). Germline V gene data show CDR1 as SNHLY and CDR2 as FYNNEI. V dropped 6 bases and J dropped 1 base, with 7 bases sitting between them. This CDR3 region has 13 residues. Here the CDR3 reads CASRRDSNQPQHF. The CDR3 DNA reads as TGTGCCAGCAGGCGGGACAGCAATCAGCCCCAGCATTTT.

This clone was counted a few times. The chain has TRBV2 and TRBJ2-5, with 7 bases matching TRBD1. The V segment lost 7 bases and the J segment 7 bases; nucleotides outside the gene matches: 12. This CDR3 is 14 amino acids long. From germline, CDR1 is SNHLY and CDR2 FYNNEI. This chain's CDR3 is CASTAGQGVWTQYF. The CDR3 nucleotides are TGTGCCAGCACGGCAGGTCAGGGGGTTTGGACCCAGTACTTC.

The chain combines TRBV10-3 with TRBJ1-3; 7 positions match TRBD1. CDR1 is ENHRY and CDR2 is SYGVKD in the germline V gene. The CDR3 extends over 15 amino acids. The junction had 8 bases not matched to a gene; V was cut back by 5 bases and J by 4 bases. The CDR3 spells CAISLDRVQGNTIYF. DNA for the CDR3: TGTGCCATCAGTTTAGACAGGGTCCAAGGAAACACCATATATTTT.

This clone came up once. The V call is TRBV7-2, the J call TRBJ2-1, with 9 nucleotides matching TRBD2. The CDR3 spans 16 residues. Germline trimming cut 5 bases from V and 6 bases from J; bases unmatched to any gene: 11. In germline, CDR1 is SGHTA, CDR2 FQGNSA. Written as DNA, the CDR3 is TGTGCCAGCAGCCCCGAGAGGGCGGGAGGGCCCAATGAGCAGTTCTTC. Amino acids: CASSPERAGGPNEQFF.

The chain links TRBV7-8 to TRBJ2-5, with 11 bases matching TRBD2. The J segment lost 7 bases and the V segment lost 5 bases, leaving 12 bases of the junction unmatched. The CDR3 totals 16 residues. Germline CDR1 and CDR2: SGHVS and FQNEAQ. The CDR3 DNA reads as TGTGCCAGCAGCCTAGGGACTAGCGGACTTCGTTGGACCCAGTACTTC. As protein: CASSLGTSGLRWTQYF.

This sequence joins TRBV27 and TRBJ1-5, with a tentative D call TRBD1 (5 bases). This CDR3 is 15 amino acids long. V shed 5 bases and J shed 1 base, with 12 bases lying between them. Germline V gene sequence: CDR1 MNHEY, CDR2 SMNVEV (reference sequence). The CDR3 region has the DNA TGTGCCAGCAGTCCCTGGGCAGGGAGCAATCAGCCCCAGCATTTT. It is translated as CASSPWAGSNQPQHF.

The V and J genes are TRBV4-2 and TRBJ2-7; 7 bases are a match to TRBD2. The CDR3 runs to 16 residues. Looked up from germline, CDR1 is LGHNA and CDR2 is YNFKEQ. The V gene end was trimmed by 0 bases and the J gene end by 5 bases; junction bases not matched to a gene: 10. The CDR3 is CASSQDGRAGFNEQYF. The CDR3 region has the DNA TGTGCCAGCAGCCAAGATGGCCGAGCGGGGTTCAACGAGCAGTACTTC.

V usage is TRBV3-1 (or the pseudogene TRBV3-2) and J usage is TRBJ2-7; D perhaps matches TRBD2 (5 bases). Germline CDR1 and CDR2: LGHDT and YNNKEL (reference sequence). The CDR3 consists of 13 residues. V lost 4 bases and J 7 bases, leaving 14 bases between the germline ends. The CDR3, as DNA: TGTGCCAGCAGCCCCACGGACGGCGGGGAGCAGTACTTC. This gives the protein CASSPTDGGEQYF.